Presented here are 2 T cell receptor beta chains from one specimen sequenced in a study of blood T cell repertoires in COVID-19. Produced via immunoSEQ multiplex PCR; TCRdb's table is partial and in-frame only. The sample lists under 70,000 clones, more than 60% occurring once. Material: peripheral blood. The source is a woman aged 70 to 79 with acute or convalescent COVID-19.

The chain carries TRBV7-9 and TRBJ2-1; D is possibly TRBD1 (5 bases). The CDR3 length is 14 residues. The germline CDR1 and CDR2 sequences are SEHNR and FQNEAQ (reference sequence). V was cut by 3 bases and J by 7 bases, with 13 bases left in between. In nucleotides, the CDR3 is TGTGCCAGCAGCTTGCAGGGTTGGGATAATGAGCAGTTCTTC. It specifies CASSLQGWDNEQFF.

The genes are TRBV7-2 and TRBJ2-1, with D possibly being TRBD1 (6 bases). The V end was cut by 2 bases, the J end by 6 bases, with 8 bases between. The germline gives CDR1 SGHTA, CDR2 FQGNSA. The CDR3 runs 13 residues. The CDR3, as DNA: TGTGCCAGCAGCTTAAGGGGGTTCAATGAGCAGTTCTTC. Its translation: CASSLRGFNEQFF.